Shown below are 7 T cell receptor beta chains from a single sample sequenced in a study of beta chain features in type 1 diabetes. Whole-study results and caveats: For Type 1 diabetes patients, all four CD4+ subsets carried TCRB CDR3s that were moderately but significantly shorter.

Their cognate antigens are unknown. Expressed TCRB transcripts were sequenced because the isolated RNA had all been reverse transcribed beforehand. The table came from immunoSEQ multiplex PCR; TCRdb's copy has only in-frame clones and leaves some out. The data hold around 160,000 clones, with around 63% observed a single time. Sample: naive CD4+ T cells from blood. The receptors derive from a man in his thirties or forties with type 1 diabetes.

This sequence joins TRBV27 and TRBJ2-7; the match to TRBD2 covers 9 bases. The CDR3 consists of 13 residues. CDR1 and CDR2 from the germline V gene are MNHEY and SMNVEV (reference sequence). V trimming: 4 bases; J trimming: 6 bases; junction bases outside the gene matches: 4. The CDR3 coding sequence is TGTGCCAGCAGTTCGGGACTAGCTGGCGAGCAGTACTTC. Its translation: CASSSGLAGEQYF.

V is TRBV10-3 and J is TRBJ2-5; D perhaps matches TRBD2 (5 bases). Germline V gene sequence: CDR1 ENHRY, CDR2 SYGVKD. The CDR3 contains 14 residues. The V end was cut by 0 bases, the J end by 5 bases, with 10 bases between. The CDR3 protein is CAISESRATETQYF. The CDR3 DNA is TGTGCCATCAGTGAGTCGCGGGCTACGGAGACCCAGTACTTC.

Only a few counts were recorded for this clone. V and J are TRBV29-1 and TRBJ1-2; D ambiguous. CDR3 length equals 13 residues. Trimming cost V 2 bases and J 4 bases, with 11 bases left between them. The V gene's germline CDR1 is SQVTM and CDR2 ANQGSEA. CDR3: CSVEPGSPYGYTF. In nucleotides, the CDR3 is TGCAGCGTTGAACCTGGCAGCCCCTATGGCTACACCTTC.

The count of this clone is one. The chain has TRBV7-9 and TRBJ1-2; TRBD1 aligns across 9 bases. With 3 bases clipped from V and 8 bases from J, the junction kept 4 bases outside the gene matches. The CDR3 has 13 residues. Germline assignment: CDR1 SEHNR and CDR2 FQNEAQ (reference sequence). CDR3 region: CASSLGQGGGYTF. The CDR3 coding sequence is TGTGCCAGCAGCTTGGGACAGGGAGGAGGCTACACCTTC.

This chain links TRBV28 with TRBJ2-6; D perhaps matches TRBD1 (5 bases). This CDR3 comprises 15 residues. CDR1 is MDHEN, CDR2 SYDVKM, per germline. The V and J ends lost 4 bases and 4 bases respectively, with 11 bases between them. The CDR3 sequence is CASSYSGLGANVLTF. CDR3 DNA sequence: TGTGCCAGCAGTTACTCAGGGCTCGGGGCCAACGTCCTGACTTTC.

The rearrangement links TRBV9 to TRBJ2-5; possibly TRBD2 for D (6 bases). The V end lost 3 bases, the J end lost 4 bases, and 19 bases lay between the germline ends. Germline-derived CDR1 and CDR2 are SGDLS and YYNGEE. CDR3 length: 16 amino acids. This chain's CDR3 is CASSENAWGVRETQYF. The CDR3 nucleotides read TGTGCCAGCAGCGAGAACGCTTGGGGGGTTCGAGAGACCCAGTACTTC.

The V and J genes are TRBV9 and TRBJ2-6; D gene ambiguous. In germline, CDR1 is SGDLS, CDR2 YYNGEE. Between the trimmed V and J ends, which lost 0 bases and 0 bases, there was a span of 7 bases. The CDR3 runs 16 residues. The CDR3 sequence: CASSVEGRSGANVLTF. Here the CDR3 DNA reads TGTGCCAGCAGCGTAGAGGGCCGCTCTGGGGCCAACGTCCTGACTTTC.